What follows are 7 T cell receptor beta chains derived from one specimen sequenced in a study of T cells in localized non-small cell lung cancer. The method was immunoSEQ multiplex PCR; TCRdb's version includes in-frame clones alone and lacks a portion of them. The sample has under 50,000 clones; approximately 81% are singletons. Sequencing used peripheral blood mononuclear cells, obtained before any cancer treatment. The receptors originated from a man between 40 and 70 years old with stage III lung adenocarcinoma.

The J gene is TRBJ2-7, the V gene TRBV4-2; 12 bases agree with TRBD1. This CDR3 comprises 18 residues. V was pared by 0 bases and J by 5 bases, with 11 bases of the junction left unmatched. Germline-derived CDR1 and CDR2 are LGHNA and YNFKEQ. The CDR3 reads CASSQDQVGTGGFHEQYF. The CDR3 DNA reads TGTGCCAGCAGCCAAGATCAAGTCGGGACAGGGGGCTTCCACGAGCAGTACTTC.

The J gene is TRBJ2-5, the V gene TRBV2; D possibly corresponds to TRBD2 (5 bases). V shed 5 bases and J shed 0 bases, with 16 bases lying between them. CDR3 length: 16 amino acids. Germline CDR1 SNHLY, CDR2 FYNNEI. CDR3 region: CASSFHLTGDQETQYF. The CDR3 nucleotides read TGTGCCAGCAGTTTTCATCTGACCGGGGACCAAGAGACCCAGTACTTC.

This chain joins TRBV9 and TRBJ2-1; 10 bases map to TRBD2. The CDR3 covers 17 residues. Trimming cost V 7 bases and J 0 bases; bases outside gene matches: 10. Germline values: CDR1 SGDLS, CDR2 YYNGEE. CDR3 nucleotides: TGTGCCAGCGGGAGGGTAGCGGGGGGCGTCTCCTACAATGAGCAGTTCTTC. Its protein is CASGRVAGGVSYNEQFF.

The chain joins TRBV6-1 to TRBJ2-3; D gene uncertain. Trimming left V 3 bases short and J 9 bases short, with 10 bases between. Germline CDR1 MNHNS, CDR2 SASEGT. The CDR3 loop spans 12 amino acids. The CDR3 loop reads CASSDGSRTQYF. CDR3 DNA sequence: TGTGCCAGCAGTGATGGTAGTCGGACGCAGTATTTT.

The chain couples TRBV5-6 to TRBJ2-5; 9 bases line up with TRBD1. The V gene's germline CDR1 is SGHDT and CDR2 YYEEEE. The CDR3 spans 15 residues. The ends lost 2 bases at V and 6 bases at J; junction bases unmatched: 8. CDR3 sequence: CASSFTTGGLQTQYF. CDR3 DNA sequence: TGTGCCAGCAGCTTTACGACAGGGGGATTACAGACCCAGTACTTC.

About this clone: One junction end disagrees with the germline gene, perhaps due to a read error. The chain recombines TRBV14 with TRBJ2-7; D might be TRBD2 (5 bases). The CDR3 extends over 12 amino acids. From germline, CDR1 is SGHDN and CDR2 FVKESK. CDR3 region: CASSQDSGGVDF. In nucleotides, the CDR3 is TGTGCCAGCAGCCAAGATAGTGGAGGCGTGGACTTC. Based on the CDR3 plus reference TRBV14 and TRBJ2-7, the full variable domain is EAGVTQFPSHSVIEKGQTVTLRCDPISGHDNLYWYRRVMGKEIKFLLHFVKESKQDESGMPNNRFLAERTGGTYSTLKVQPAELEDSGVYFCASSQDSGGVDFGPGTRLTVT.

The chain joins TRBV27 to TRBJ1-4, with TRBD1 matching over 8 bases. V lost 5 bases and J lost 7; bases outside the gene matches: 3. The germline CDR1 and CDR2 sequences are MNHEY and SMNVEV (reference sequence). The CDR3 has 13 residues. The CDR3 loop reads CASSKTGAEKLFF. CDR3 DNA sequence: TGTGCCAGCAGTAAGACAGGGGCTGAAAAACTGTTTTTT.